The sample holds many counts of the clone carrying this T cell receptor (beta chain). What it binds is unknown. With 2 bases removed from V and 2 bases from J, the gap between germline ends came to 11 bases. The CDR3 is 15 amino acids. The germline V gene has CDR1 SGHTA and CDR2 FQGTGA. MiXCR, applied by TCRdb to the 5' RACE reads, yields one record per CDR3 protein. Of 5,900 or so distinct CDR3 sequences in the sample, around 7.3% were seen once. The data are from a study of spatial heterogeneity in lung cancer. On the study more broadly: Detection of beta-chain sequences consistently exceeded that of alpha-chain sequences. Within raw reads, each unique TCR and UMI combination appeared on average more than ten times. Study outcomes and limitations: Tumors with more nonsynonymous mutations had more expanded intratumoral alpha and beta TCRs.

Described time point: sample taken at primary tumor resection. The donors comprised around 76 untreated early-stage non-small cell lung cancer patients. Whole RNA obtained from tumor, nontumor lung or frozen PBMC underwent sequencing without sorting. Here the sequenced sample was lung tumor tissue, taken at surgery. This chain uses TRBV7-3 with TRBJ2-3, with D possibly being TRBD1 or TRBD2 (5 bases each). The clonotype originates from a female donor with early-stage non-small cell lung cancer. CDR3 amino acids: CASSLYGTNTDTQYF. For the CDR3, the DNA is TGTGCCAGCAGCTTATATGGGACCAACACAGATACGCAGTATTTT.